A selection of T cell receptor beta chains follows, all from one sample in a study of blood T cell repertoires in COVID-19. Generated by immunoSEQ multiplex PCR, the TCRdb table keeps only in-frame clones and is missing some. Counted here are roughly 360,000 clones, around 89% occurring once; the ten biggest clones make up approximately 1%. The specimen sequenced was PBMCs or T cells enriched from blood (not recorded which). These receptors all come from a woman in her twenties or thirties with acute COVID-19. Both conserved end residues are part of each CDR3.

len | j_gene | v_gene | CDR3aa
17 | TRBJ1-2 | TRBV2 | CASTPQGWPDRNYGYTF
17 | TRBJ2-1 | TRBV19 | CASSRASGGSSYNEQFF
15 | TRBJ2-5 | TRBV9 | CASSVVGTAQETQYF
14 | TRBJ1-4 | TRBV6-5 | CASSPGGGGEKLFF
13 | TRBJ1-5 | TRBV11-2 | CASSLYSNQPQHF
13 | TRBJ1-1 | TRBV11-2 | CASSPGQGLEAFF
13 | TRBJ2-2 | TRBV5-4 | CASSLPGAGELFF
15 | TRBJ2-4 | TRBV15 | CATTTSTGYENIQYF
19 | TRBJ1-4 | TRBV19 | CASQKATGTGYTENEKLFF
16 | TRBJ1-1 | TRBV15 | CATSRGSGQGRTEAFF
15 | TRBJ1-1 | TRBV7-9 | CASSLKQTRGTEAFF
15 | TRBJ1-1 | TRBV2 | CASSYFQTVNTEAFF
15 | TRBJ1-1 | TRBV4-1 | CASSLHRDLDTEAFF
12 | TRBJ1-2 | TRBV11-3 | CASSNRGYGYTF
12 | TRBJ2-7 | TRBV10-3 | CAIKDNSYEQYF
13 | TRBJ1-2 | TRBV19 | CASRDRGGYGYTF
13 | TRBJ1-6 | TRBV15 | CATSRNRVSPLHF
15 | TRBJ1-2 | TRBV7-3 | CASSLKTGGAHGYTF
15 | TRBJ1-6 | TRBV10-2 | CASSGSDRLNSPLHF
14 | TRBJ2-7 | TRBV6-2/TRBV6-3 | CASSYPSTAYEQYF
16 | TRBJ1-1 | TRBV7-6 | CASSLRGGPMNTEAFF
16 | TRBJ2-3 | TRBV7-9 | CASSVAWRGGADTQYF
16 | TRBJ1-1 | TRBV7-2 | CASSLFLPTMNTEAFF
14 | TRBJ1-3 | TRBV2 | CASSATGDGNTIYF
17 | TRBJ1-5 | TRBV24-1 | CATSDFRQHNSNQPQHF
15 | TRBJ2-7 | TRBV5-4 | CASSGGQGRSYEQYF
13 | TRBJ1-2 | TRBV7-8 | CASSLATDYGYTF
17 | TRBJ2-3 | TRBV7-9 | CASSPGSQGTGTDTQYF
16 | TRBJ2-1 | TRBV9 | CASSDLGVTSYNEQFF
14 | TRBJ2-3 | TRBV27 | CASSLSARTDTQYF
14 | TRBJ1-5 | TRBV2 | CASTRDRDNQPQHF
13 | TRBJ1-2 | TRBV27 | CASSPGQPYGYTF
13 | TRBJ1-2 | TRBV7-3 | CASSPTYGYGYTF
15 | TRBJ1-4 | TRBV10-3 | CATLPGGEPSQKLFF
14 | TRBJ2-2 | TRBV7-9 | CASSLRQGPGELFF
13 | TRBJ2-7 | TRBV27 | CASSLFPFYEQYF
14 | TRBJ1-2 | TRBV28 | CASSSYHDRDGYTF
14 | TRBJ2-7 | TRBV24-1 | CATQEGTGPYEQYF
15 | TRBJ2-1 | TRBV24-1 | CATSGGRGSYNEQFF
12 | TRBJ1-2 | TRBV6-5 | CATLGTGYGYTF
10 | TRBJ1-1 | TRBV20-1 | CSANQAEAFF
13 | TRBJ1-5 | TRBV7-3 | CASSGRSGQPQHF
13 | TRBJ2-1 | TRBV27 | CASSFLGQREQFF
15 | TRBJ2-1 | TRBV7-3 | CASSLSGGLYNEQFF
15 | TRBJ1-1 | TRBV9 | CASSVVEGAVTEAFF
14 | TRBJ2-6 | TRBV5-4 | CASSFGAGANVLTF
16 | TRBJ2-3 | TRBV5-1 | CASSLARRARTDTQYF
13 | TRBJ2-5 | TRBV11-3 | CASSPRTGETQYF
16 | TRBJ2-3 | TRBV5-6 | CASSLVGAGGPDTQYF
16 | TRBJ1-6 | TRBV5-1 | CASSLATGINNSPLHF
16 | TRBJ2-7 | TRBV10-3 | CAISESDRGSSYEQYF
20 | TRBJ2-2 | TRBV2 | CASRRAGQGAARGDTGELFF
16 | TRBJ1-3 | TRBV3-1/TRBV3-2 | CASSQDLGFLRDTIYF
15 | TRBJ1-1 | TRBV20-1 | CSASGEGKMRTEAFF
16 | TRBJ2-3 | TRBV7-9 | CASSQRGTGGTDTQYF
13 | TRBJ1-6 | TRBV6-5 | CASSKYRDSPLHF
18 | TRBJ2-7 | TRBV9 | CASSQGLAGPRVAYEQYF
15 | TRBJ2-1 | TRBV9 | CASSVGGGGANEQFF